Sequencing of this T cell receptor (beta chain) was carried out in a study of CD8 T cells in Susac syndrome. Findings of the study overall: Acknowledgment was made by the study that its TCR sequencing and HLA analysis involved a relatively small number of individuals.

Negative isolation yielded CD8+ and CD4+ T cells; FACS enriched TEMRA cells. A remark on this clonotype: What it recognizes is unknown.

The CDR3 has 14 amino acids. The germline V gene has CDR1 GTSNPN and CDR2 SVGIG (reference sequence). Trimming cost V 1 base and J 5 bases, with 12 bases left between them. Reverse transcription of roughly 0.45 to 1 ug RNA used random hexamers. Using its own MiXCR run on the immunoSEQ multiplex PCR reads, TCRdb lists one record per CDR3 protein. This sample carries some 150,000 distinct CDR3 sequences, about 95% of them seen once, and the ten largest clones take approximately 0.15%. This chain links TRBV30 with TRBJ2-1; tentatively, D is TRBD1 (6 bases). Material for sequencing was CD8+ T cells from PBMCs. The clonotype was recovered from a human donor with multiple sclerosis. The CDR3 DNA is TGTGCCTGGAGTGGAGGGGGTGGGAACAATGAGCAGTTCTTC. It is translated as CAWSGGGGNNEQFF.